The T cell receptor beta chain described here comes from a study of cytomegalovirus exposure and HLA in healthy donors. Findings and caveats of the study: A later analysis linked a missense DCLRE1C variant to TCR beta V- and J-gene trimming. Researchers counted roughly 150 TCR beta chains as cytomegalovirus-associated. Within the data, a cluster of highly shared sequence variants was likely a sequencing artifact. Later analysis identified several of the most significant clusters that appeared linked to common viral pathogens.

Primers included in the PCR were 60 Vbeta and 13 Jbeta primers. The data were produced by immunoSEQ multiplex PCR, yet TCRdb's version contains in-frame clones alone and is incomplete. The top ten hold 0.2% to 0.3% of the sample, which has about 190,000 clones, roughly 84% seen once. Trimming stripped 0 bases from V and 4 bases from J, with 13 bases between. Looked up from germline, CDR1 is SGHAT and CDR2 is FQNNGV. The CDR3 sequence is 15 residues long. Comment on this clone: The antigen remains undetermined.

The sequence was obtained from a boy aged 5-17 years in good health and CMV-seronegative. The sequencing input was PBMCs. V is TRBV11-2 and J is TRBJ2-7; possible D gene TRBD1, 5 bases. The CDR3 reads CASSLEVDKTYEQYF. CDR3 nucleotide sequence: TGTGCCAGCAGCTTAGAGGTGGACAAGACTTACGAGCAGTACTTC.